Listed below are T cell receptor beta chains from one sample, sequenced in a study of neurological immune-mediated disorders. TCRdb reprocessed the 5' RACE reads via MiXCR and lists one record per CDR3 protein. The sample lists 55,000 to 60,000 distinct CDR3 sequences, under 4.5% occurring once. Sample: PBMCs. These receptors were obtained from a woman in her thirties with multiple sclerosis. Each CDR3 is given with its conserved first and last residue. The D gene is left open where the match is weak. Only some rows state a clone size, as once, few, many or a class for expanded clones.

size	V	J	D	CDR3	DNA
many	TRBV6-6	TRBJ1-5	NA	CASSYRGGNQPQHF	TGTGCCAGCAGTTACAGAGGAGGCAATCAGCCCCAGCATTTT
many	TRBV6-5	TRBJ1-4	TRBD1	CASGTVGTGAEKLFF	TGTGCCAGCGGGACGGTAGGGACAGGGGCCGAAAAACTGTTTTTT
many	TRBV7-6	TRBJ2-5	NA	CASSASAAETQYF	TGTGCCAGCAGCGCCTCCGCCGCGGAGACCCAGTACTTC
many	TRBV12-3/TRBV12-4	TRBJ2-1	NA	CASNRGRMEYNEQFF	TGTGCCAGCAATCGAGGACGGATGGAATACAATGAGCAGTTCTTC
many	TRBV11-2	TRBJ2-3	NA	CASSLRGRGDFTDTQYF	TGTGCCAGCAGCTTAAGGGGCAGGGGGGACTTCACAGATACGCAGTATTTT
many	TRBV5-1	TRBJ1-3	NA	CASSSNRDGGNTIYF	TGCGCCAGCAGCTCGAACCGGGACGGTGGAAACACCATATATTTT
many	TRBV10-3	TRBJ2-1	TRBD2	CAISAPGREGRNEQFF	TGTGCCATCAGTGCGCCGGGGCGGGAGGGCCGCAATGAGCAGTTCTTC
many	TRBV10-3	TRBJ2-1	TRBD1	CASSGQSSYNEQFF	TGTGCCAGTTCGGGACAGAGCTCCTACAATGAGCAGTTCTTC
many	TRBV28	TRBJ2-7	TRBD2	CASSTTSGRGSGEQYF	TGTGCCAGCAGTACGACTAGCGGAAGGGGGTCTGGTGAGCAGTACTTC
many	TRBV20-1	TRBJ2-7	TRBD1	CSAASAPGTGAWEQYF	TGCAGTGCCGCAAGCGCCCCCGGGACAGGTGCGTGGGAGCAGTACTTC
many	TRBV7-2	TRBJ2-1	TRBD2	CASSFSGGSYNEQFF	TGTGCCAGCAGCTTTAGCGGGGGGTCCTACAATGAGCAGTTCTTC
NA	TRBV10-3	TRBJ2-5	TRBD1	CAISAHGQGKETQYF	TGTGCCATCAGTGCCCATGGACAGGGAAAAGAGACCCAGTACTTC
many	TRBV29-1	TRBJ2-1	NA	CSVGRYNEQFF	TGCAGCGTTGGAAGGTACAATGAGCAGTTCTTC
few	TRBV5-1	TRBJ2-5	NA	CASTREQLETQYF	TGCGCCAGCACTCGAGAACAATTGGAGACCCAGTACTTC
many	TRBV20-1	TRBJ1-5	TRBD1	CSASRGRDRRRSQNF	TGCAGTGCTAGTAGGGGGCGGGACAGGCGTCGGTCCCAGAATTTT
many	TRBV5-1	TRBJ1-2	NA	CASSLQGSHYGYTF	TGCGCCAGCAGCTTGCAGGGCTCCCACTATGGCTACACCTTC
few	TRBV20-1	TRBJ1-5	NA	CSARRGEGNQPQHF	TGCAGTGCACGCCGTGGGGAGGGGAATCAGCCCCAGCATTTT
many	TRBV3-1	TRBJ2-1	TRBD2	CASSQVYRTSGKIYNEQFF	TGTGCCAGCAGCCAAGTCTATAGGACTAGCGGGAAGATCTACAATGAGCAGTTCTTC
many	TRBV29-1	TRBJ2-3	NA	CSVGEQDTQYF	TGCAGCGTTGGGGAGCAGGATACGCAGTATTTT
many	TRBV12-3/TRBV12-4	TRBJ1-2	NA	CASSHGTAIETF	TGTGCCAGCAGTCACGGGACGGCGATCGAAACCTTC
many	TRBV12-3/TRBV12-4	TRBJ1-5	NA	CASSFGVSNQPQHF	TGTGCCAGCAGTTTTGGGGTTAGTAATCAGCCCCAGCATTTT
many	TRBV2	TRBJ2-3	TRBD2	CARELSGGHDTQYF	TGTGCCAGGGAGCTTAGCGGGGGCCATGATACGCAGTATTTT
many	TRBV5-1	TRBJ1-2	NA	CASSLVGDSYGYTF	TGCGCCAGCAGCTTGGTAGGGGATTCCTATGGCTACACCTTC
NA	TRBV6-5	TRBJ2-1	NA	CASSYDGDNEQFF	TGTGCCAGCAGTTACGACGGGGACAATGAGCAGTTCTTC
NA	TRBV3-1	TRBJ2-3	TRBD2	CASSRLAGGNTQYF	TGTGCCAGCAGCCGGCTAGCGGGGGGTAATACGCAGTATTTT
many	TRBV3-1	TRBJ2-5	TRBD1	CASSQADRAETQYF	TGTGCCAGCAGCCAGGCGGACAGGGCAGAGACCCAGTACTTC
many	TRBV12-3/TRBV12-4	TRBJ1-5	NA	CASSWTANQPQHF	TGTGCCAGCAGTTGGACAGCGAATCAGCCCCAGCATTTT
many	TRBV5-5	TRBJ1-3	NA	CASSLQNQVALSGNTIYF	TGTGCCAGCAGCCTACAGAATCAGGTGGCCCTCTCTGGAAACACCATATATTTT
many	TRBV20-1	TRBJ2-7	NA	CSVPPPGLEAYEQYF	TGCAGTGTTCCCCCACCAGGGCTAGAGGCCTACGAGCAGTACTTC
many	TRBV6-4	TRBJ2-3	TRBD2	CASSASGTPDTQYF	TGTGCCAGCAGCGCTAGCGGGACCCCAGATACGCAGTATTTT
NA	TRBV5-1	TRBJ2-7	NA	CASSLDLAGVAEQYF	TGCGCCAGCAGCTTGGACCTGGCCGGGGTCGCCGAGCAGTACTTC
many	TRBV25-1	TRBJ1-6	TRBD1	CASSAGQGGSPLHF	TGTGCCAGCAGTGCGGGACAGGGGGGCTCACCCCTCCACTTT
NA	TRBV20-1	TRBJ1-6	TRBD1	CSANRDRGGSPLNF	TGCAGTGCTAACCGGGACAGGGGGGGTTCACCCCTCAACTTT
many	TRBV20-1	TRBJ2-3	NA	CSADGGPTDTQYF	TGCAGTGCGGACGGGGGGCCGACAGATACGCAGTATTTT
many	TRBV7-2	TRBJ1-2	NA	CASSLDPVNYGYTF	TGTGCCAGCAGCTTAGACCCAGTTAACTATGGCTACACCTTC
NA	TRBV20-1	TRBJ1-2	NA	CSASSSSRGDYGYTF	TGCAGTGCTAGTTCTTCCAGCCGAGGAGATTATGGCTACACCTTC
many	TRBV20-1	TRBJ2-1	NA	CSARAVGTSPRQNEQFF	TGCAGTGCTAGAGCAGTCGGGACCTCTCCCCGACAGAATGAGCAGTTCTTC
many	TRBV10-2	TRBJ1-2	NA	CASSGYGGAAVANYGYTF	TGCGCCAGCAGTGGTTATGGTGGCGCGGCAGTAGCTAACTATGGCTACACCTTC
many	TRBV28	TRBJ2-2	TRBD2	CASSFGGRETGELFF	TGTGCCAGCAGTTTTGGCGGGAGGGAGACCGGGGAGCTGTTTTTT
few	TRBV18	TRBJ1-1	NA	CASSPLADTEAFF	TGTGCCAGCTCACCACTCGCGGACACTGAAGCTTTCTTT
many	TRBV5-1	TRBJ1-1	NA	CASSSHTGVAYTEAFF	TGCGCCAGCAGCTCGCATACTGGTGTGGCATACACTGAAGCTTTCTTT
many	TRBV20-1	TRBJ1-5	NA	CSARDGRDPSMGTQHF	TGCAGTGCTAGAGATGGTCGGGACCCCTCCATGGGTACCCAGCATTTT
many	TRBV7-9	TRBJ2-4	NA	CASSLLGSGREAKNIQYF	TGTGCCAGCAGCTTACTTGGTTCGGGGCGCGAGGCCAAAAACATTCAGTACTTC
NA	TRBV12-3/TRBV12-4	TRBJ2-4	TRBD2	CASSSLAVETKKIQYF	TGTGCCAGCAGTTCACTAGCGGTTGAGACCAAAAAAATTCAGTACTTC
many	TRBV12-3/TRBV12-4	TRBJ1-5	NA	CASSPHRVGNQPQHF	TGTGCCAGCAGTCCCCACAGGGTTGGTAATCAGCCCCAGCATTTT
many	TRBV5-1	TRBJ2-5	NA	CASSEQGETQYF	TGCGCCAGCAGTGAACAGGGCGAGACCCAGTACTTC